This TCR beta chain is from a study of blood T cell repertoires in COVID-19. Study-level background: PBMCs, B-cell-depleted T cells, or T cells provided the cDNA or gDNA that made up the material.

Study members were between roughly 18 and 100 years old and lived in 25 or so US regions. The protocol was immunoSEQ multiplex PCR, while the TCRdb copy is restricted to in-frame clones and leaves out a portion. The sample holds approximately 220,000 clones, about 86% seen once. This clone was seen a handful of times. Germline V gene sequence: CDR1 GTSNPN, CDR2 SVGIG (reference sequence). Trimming cost V 3 bases and J 10 bases; bases outside gene matches: 9. There are 14 residues in the CDR3. The sample taken for sequencing was PBMCs or T cells enriched from blood (not recorded which). The J gene is TRBJ1-6, the V gene TRBV30; 7 nucleotides align to TRBD1. The source of this sequence is a woman in her thirties or forties with acute COVID-19. Written as DNA, the CDR3 is TGTGCCTGGAGCGCGCAGGGGGTGCGCTCACCCCTCCACTTT. Its translation: CAWSAQGVRSPLHF.